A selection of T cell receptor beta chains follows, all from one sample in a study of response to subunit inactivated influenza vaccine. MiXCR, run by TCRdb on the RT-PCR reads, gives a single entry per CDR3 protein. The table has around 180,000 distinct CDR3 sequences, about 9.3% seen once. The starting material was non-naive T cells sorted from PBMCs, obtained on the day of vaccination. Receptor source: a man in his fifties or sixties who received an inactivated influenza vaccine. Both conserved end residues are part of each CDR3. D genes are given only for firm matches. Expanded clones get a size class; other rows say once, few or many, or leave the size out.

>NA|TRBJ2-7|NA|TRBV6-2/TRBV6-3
CASSYPSYLSYEQYF
TGTGCCAGCAGTTACCCGAGTTACCTATCCTACGAGCAGTACTTC
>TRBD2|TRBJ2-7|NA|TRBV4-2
CASSQGGSLSSYEQYF
TGTGCCAGCAGCCAAGGCGGGAGCCTAAGCTCCTACGAGCAGTACTTC
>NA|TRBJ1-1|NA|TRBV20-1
CSARDWIGAGKLNTEAFF
TGCAGTGCTAGAGATTGGATAGGGGCAGGGAAGTTGAACACTGAAGCTTTCTTT
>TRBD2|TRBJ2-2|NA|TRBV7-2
CASKSAGGTGELFF
TGTGCCAGCAAATCGGCGGGGGGGACCGGGGAGCTGTTTTTT
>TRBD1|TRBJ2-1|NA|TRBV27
CASSPGGIGEQFF
TGTGCCAGCAGTCCAGGGGGAATAGGGGAGCAGTTCTTC
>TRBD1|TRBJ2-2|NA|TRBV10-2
CASIQGARTGELFF
TGCGCCAGCATACAGGGGGCGAGGACCGGGGAGCTGTTTTTT
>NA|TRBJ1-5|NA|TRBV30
CAWAKGAVKDQPQHF
TGTGCCTGGGCCAAAGGGGCAGTCAAGGATCAGCCCCAGCATTTT
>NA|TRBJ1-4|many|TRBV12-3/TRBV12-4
CASAGPPNEKLFF
TGTGCCAGCGCGGGTCCTCCCAATGAAAAACTGTTTTTT
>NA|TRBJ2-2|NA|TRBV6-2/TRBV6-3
CASSYGRTGELFF
TGTGCCAGCAGTTACGGGAGGACCGGGGAGCTGTTTTTT
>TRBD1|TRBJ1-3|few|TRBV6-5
CASSYSGGEDSGNTIYF
TGTGCCAGCAGTTACTCAGGGGGCGAGGACTCTGGAAACACCATATATTTT
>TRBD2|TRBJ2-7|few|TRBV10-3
CAIGDMGGTAGGEQYF
TGTGCCATCGGGGATATGGGGGGGACGGCCGGAGGCGAGCAGTACTTC
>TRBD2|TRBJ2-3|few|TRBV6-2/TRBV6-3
CASPGLAELTDTQYF
TGTGCCAGCCCAGGACTAGCGGAACTCACAGATACGCAGTATTTT
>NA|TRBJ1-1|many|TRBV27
CASSLSGGPATEAFF
TGTGCCAGCAGTTTATCGGGGGGCCCTGCCACTGAAGCTTTCTTT
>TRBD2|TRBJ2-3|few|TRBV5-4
CASSIPRGGSDTQYF
TGTGCCAGCAGCATCCCCCGGGGGGGCTCAGATACGCAGTATTTT
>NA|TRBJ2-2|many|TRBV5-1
CASLPGGGGRTGELFF
TGCGCCAGCTTGCCGGGAGGCGGGGGCAGAACCGGGGAGCTGTTTTTT
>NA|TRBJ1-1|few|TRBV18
CASSPQRGEGTEAFF
TGTGCCAGCTCACCGCAAAGAGGGGAAGGGACTGAAGCTTTCTTT
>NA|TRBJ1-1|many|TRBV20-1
CSAPPRTSPVTEAFF
TGCAGTGCACCTCCCCGGACTTCGCCGGTAACTGAAGCTTTCTTT
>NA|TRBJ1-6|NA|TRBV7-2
CASSFGGGNSPLHF
TGTGCCAGCAGCTTTGGGGGTGGCAATTCACCCCTCCACTTT
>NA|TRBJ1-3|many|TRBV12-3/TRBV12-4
CASRSSGNTIYF
TGTGCCAGCAGATCCAGCGGAAACACCATATATTTT
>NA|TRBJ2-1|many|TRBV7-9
CASSPASYNEQFF
TGTGCCAGCAGCCCAGCCTCCTACAATGAGCAGTTCTTC
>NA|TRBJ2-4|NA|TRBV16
CASSRRTVENIQYF
TGTGCCAGCAGCCGCCGGACTGTAGAAAACATTCAGTACTTC
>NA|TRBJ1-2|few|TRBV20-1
CSARGLTGEYGYTF
TGCAGTGCTAGAGGCCTGACAGGAGAATATGGCTACACCTTC
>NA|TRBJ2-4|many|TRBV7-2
CASSFQMGDIQYF
TGTGCCAGCAGCTTCCAGATGGGGGACATTCAGTACTTC
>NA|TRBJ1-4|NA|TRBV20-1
CSARNGQREKLFF
TGCAGTGCTAGAAACGGACAGCGTGAAAAACTGTTTTTT
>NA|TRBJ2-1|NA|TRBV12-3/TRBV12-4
CASSSGGDSTF
TGTGCCAGCAGTTCCGGAGGAGACTCGACATTC
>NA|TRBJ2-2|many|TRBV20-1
CSASISGTARVPGELFF
TGCAGTGCTAGTATTTCAGGGACCGCGCGTGTACCCGGGGAGCTGTTTTTT